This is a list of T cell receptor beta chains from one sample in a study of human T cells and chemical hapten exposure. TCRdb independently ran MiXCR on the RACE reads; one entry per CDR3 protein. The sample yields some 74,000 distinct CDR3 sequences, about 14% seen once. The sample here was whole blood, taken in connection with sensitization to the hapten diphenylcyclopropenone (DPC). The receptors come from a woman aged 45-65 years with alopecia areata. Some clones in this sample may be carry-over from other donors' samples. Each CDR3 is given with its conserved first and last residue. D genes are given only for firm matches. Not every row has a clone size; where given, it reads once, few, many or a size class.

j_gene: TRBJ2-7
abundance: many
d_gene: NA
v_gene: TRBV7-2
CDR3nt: TGTGCCAGCAGCTCGGCCTCAAGCGGGACACGAAACCACGAGCAGTACTTC
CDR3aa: CASSSASSGTRNHEQYF

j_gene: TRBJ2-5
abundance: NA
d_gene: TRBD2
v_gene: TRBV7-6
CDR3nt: TGTGCCAGCAGCTCCCATTACGGACTAGCGGAAAAAGAGACCCAGTACTTC
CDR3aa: CASSSHYGLAEKETQYF

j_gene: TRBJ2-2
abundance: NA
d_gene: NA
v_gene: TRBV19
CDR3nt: TGTGCCAGTAGTATAACTGTACAGACCACCGGGGAGCTGTTTTTT
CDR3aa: CASSITVQTTGELFF

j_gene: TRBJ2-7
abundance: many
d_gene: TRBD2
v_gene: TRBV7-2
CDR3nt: TGTGCCAGCAGTATACCGGGACTAGCGGATCGCGAGCAGTACTTC
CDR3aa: CASSIPGLADREQYF

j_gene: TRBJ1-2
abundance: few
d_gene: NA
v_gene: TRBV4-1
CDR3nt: TGCGCCAGCAGCCAAGATGAGGGCGGCTCAACTCGCTATGGCTACACCTTC
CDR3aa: CASSQDEGGSTRYGYTF

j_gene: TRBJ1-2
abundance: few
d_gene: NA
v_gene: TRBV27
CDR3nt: TGTGCCAGCAGTTTGGGCAGGGGTCAAGATGGCTACACCTTC
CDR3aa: CASSLGRGQDGYTF

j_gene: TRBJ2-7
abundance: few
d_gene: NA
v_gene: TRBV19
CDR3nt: TGTGCCAGTAGGGGAACAGGAGTTCCCTACGAGCAGTACTTC
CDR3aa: CASRGTGVPYEQYF

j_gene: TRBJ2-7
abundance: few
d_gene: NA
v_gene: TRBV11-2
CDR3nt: TGTGCCAGCAGCCTTGCGCCCGGGACTCGAGAGCAGTACTTC
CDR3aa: CASSLAPGTREQYF

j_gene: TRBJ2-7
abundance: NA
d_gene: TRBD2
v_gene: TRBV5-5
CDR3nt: TGTGCCAGCAGCTCGTCCGGGAGGGAATGGTCCTACGAGCAGTACTTC
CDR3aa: CASSSSGREWSYEQYF

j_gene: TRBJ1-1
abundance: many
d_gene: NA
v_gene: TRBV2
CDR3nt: TGTGCCACCAGGGGCAGGAGGAACACTGAAGCTTTCTTT
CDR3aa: CATRGRRNTEAFF

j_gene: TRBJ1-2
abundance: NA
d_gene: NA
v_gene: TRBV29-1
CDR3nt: TGCAGCGTTGATACACGAACGAAGGCCGGCTACACCTTC
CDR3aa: CSVDTRTKAGYTF

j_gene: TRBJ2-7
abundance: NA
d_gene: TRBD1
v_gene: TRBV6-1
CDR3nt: TGTGCCAGCAGCTCCGCCCCGGGACAGGGTAAGGACGAGCAGTACTTC
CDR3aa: CASSSAPGQGKDEQYF

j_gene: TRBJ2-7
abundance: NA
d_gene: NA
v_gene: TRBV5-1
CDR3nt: TGCGCCAGCACGACCGGAACCGGGCGCTCCTACGAGCAGTACTTC
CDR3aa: CASTTGTGRSYEQYF

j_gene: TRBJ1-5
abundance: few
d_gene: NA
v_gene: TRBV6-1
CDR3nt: TGTGCCAGTCAGGGGTACAATCAGCCCCAGCATTTT
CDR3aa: CASQGYNQPQHF

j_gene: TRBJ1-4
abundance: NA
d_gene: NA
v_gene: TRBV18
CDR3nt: TGTGCCAGCTCACCCCGGGCCCGGGGCTTAAATGAAAAACTGTTTTTT
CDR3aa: CASSPRARGLNEKLFF

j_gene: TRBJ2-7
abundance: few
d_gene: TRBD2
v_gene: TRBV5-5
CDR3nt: TGTGCCAGCAGCCCACTAGCGGGAGGGCTAGGCGAGCAGTACTTC
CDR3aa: CASSPLAGGLGEQYF

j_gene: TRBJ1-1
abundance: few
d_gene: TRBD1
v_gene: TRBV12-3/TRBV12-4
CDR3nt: TGTGCCAGCAGTTTTGGGACAGGGATCGCCCATAAGCAAGCTTTCTTT
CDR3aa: CASSFGTGIAHKQAFF

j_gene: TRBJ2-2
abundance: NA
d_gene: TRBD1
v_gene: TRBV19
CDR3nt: TGTGCCAGTAGGAGAGACAGGGGGCGGAACACCGGGGAGCTGTTTTTT
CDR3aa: CASRRDRGRNTGELFF

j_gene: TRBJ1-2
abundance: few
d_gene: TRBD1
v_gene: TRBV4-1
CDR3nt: TGCGCCAGCAGCCAAGCAACTAGGGACAGGGGTAAATATGGCTACACCTTC
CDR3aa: CASSQATRDRGKYGYTF

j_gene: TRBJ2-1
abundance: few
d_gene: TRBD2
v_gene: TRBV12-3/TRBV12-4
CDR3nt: TGTGCCAGCAGTTTGGCTAACTTACTAGCGGGAGTCTACAATGAGCAGTTCTTC
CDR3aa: CASSLANLLAGVYNEQFF

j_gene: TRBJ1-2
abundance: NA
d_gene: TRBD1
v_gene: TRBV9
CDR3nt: TGTGCCAGCAGCGGGGACAGCGCACCTCTCTATGGCTACACCTTC
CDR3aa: CASSGDSAPLYGYTF

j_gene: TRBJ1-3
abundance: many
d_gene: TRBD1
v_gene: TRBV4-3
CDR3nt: TGCGCCAGCAGCCGAGGGACAGGGAGTGGAAACACCATATATTTT
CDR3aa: CASSRGTGSGNTIYF

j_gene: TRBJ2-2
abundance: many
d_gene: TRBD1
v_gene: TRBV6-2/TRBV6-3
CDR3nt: TGTGCCAGCAGTCGGACAGGTCCGAACACCGGGGAGCTGTTTTTT
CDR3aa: CASSRTGPNTGELFF